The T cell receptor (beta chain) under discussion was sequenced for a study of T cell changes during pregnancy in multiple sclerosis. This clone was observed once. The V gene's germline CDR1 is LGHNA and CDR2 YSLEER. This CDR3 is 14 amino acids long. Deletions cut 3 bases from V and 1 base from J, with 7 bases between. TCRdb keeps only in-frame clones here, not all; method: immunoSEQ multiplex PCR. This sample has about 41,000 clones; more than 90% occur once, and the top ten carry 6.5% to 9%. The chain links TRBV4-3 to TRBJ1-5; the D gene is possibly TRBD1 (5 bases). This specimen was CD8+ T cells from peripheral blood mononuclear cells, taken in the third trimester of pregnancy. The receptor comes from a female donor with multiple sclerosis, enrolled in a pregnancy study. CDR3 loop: CASSQRQSNQPQHF. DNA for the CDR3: TGCGCCAGCAGCCAGAGACAGAGCAATCAGCCCCAGCATTTT.